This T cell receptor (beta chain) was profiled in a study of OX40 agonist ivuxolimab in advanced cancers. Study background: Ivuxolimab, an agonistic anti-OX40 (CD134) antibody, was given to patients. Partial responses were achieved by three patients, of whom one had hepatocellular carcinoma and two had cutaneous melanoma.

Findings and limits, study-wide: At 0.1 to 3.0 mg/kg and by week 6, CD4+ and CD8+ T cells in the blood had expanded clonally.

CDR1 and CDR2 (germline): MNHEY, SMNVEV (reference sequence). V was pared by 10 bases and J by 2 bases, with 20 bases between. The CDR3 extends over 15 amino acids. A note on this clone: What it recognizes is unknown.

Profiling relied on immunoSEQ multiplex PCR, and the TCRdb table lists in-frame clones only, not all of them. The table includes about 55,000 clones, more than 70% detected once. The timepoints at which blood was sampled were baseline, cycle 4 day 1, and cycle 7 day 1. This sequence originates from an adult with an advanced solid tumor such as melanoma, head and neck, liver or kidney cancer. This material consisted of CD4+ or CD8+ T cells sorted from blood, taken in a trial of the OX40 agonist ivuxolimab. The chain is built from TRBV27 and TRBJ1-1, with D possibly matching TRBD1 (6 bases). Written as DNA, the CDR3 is TGTGCCACCCCACCGGAGACAGGACACAACACTGAAGCTTTCTTT. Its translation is CATPPETGHNTEAFF.